The 26 T cell receptor beta chains listed next were all sequenced from one sample in a study of blood T cell repertoires in COVID-19. Only in-frame clones appear in the TCRdb table, and some are missing; sequencing was by immunoSEQ multiplex PCR. The top ten hold 1.5% to 2% of the sample, which has fewer than 350,000 clones, roughly 88% seen once. The sequenced material came from peripheral blood. All receptors derive from a woman aged 25 to 45 with COVID-19, enrolled during active disease.

This clone appeared once. The chain joins TRBV11-3 to TRBJ2-7; TRBD1 aligns across 7 bases. The CDR3 runs to 15 residues. V dropped 0 bases and J dropped 1; count of bases not matched to a gene: 3. Germline loops: CDR1 SGHNT, CDR2 YENEEA. In DNA, the CDR3 is TGTGCCAGCAGCTTAGATGGGGGACAGTCCTACGAGCAGTACTTC. This sequence encodes CASSLDGGQSYEQYF.

This sequence joins TRBV2 and TRBJ2-3; 10 positions match TRBD2. The germline V gene has CDR1 SNHLY and CDR2 FYNNEI. Trimming removed 4 bases from V and 5 bases from J; junction bases left unmatched: 15. This CDR3 spans 18 amino acids. This CDR3 is CASSGQPVAGGGGDTQYF. DNA for the CDR3: TGTGCCAGCAGTGGGCAACCCGTAGCGGGGGGCGGGGGAGATACGCAGTATTTT.

The chain recombines TRBV20-1 with TRBJ2-2; 11 bases fit TRBD1. The ends lost 3 bases at V and 6 bases at J; junction bases unmatched: 3. Per germline, CDR1 DFQATT and CDR2 SNEGSKA (reference sequence). The CDR3 runs to 14 residues. The CDR3 here is CSASGTGGPGELFF. The CDR3 DNA reads as TGCAGTGCTAGTGGGACAGGGGGGCCCGGGGAGCTGTTTTTT.

This chain links TRBV7-2 with TRBJ1-6; TRBD1 matches 7 bases. Trimming cost V 0 bases and J 9 bases; bases outside gene matches: 5. This CDR3 region has 15 residues. CDR1 is SGHTA and CDR2 is FQGNSA in the germline V gene. DNA of the CDR3: TGTGCCAGCAGCTTAGCGCGGCAGGGGGGTTCACCCCTCCACTTT. This translates into CASSLARQGGSPLHF.

This clone was seen only once. The V and J genes are TRBV5-8 and TRBJ1-2; unclear D gene. V lost 4 bases, J lost 3 bases, and 10 bases lay in between. The CDR3 length is 13 residues. Germline V gene sequence: CDR1 SGHTS, CDR2 YDEGEE. As DNA, the CDR3 is TGTGCCAGCAGCCGAGACATGGACTATGGCTACACCTTC. Translation: CASSRDMDYGYTF.

This clone was seen only once. This chain joins TRBV19 and TRBJ1-6; no reliable D call. CDR1 is LNHDA and CDR2 is SQIVND in the germline V gene (reference sequence). There are 14 residues in the CDR3. The ends were cut back, 0 bases at V and 11 bases at J, with 11 bases in the middle. This CDR3 is CASSIDSFGAPLHF. CDR3 sequence (DNA): TGTGCCAGTAGTATAGATTCATTCGGGGCACCCCTCCACTTT.

The rearrangement uses TRBV6-5 and TRBJ1-2; D may be TRBD1 (5 bases). Trimming shortened V by 0 bases and J by 8 bases, and 10 bases separated the two germline ends. The CDR3 totals 13 residues. From germline, CDR1 is MNHEY and CDR2 SVGAGI. The CDR3 reads CASSYSDSSGYTF. Here the CDR3 DNA reads TGTGCCAGCAGTTACTCAGACAGTAGCGGCTACACCTTC.

The chain joins TRBV5-8 to TRBJ2-3, with D possibly TRBD2 on 7 matching bases. The germline V gene encodes CDR1 SGHTS and CDR2 YDEGEE. This CDR3 region has 17 residues. Trimming shortened V by 4 bases and J by 2 bases, and 20 bases separated the two germline ends. CDR3: CASSPRLAGAPTDTQYF. CDR3 sequence (DNA): TGTGCCAGCAGCCCCAGACTTGCGGGGGCACCCACAGATACGCAGTATTTT. Combining the CDR3 with reference TRBV5-8 and TRBJ2-3 gives the whole variable domain EAGVTQSPTHLIKTRGQQATLRCSPISGHTSVYWYQQALGLGLQFLLWYDEGEERNRGNFPPRFSGRQFPNYSSELNVNALELEDSALYLCASSPRLAGAPTDTQYFGPGTRLTVL.

The sample holds one count of this clone. V is TRBV11-2 and J is TRBJ2-2; 8 bases fit TRBD2. Germline loops: CDR1 SGHAT, CDR2 FQNNGV. Germline trimming cut 5 bases from V and 7 bases from J; bases unmatched to any gene: 6. There are 14 residues in the CDR3. For the CDR3, the DNA is TGTGCCAGCAGCACAGCGGGGGCGGGCGGGGAGCTGTTTTTT. Translated: CASSTAGAGGELFF. The full variable domain, its missing parts supplied by reference TRBV11-2 and TRBJ2-2, is EAGVAQSPRYKIIEKRQSVAFWCNPISGHATLYWYQQILGQGPKLLIQFQNNGVVDDSQLPKDRFSAERLKGVDSTLKIQPAKLEDSAVYLCASSTAGAGGELFFGEGSRLTVL.

The V and J genes are TRBV19 and TRBJ1-5; 7 bases are shared with TRBD1. The trim removed 3 bases at V and 5 bases at J, leaving 4 bases unmatched. Per germline, CDR1 LNHDA and CDR2 SQIVND (reference sequence). This CDR3 is built from 14 residues. The CDR3 sequence is CASSMGTAYQPQHF. Here the CDR3 DNA reads TGTGCCAGTAGTATGGGGACAGCCTATCAGCCCCAGCATTTT.

The rearrangement links TRBV12-5 to TRBJ2-1, with TRBD2 identical over 14 bases. V was clipped by 4 bases and J by 8 bases; unmatched bases: 4. The germline CDR1 and CDR2 sequences are LGHNT and FRNRAP. This CDR3 has 15 residues. CDR3 sequence: CASGSGLAGVDEQFF. The DNA of the CDR3 is TGTGCTAGTGGTTCGGGACTAGCGGGGGTCGATGAGCAGTTCTTC.

This chain connects TRBV18 to TRBJ1-1, with D perhaps matching TRBD1 (5 bases). The CDR3 length is 12 residues. Trimming took 5 bases from V and 5 from J, leaving 9 bases between them. Germline assignment: CDR1 KGHSH and CDR2 LQKENI. The chain's CDR3 is CASSTSGTEAFF. In DNA, the CDR3 is TGTGCCAGCTCAACTTCAGGGACTGAAGCTTTCTTT. Drawing the rest from reference TRBV18 and TRBJ1-1, the complete variable domain is NAGVMQNPRHLVRRRGQEARLRCSPMKGHSHVYWYRQLPEEGLKFMVYLQKENIIDESGMPKERFSAEFPKEGPSILRIQQVVRGDSAAYFCASSTSGTEAFFGQGTRLTVV.

This chain uses TRBV7-9 with TRBJ2-7, with 9 bases lining up with TRBD1. Germline V CDR1 and CDR2: SEHNR, FQNEAQ (reference sequence). The CDR3 contains 13 residues. Unmatched junction bases numbered 2, after V lost 4 bases and J lost 4 bases. The CDR3 reads CASSWTGEYEQYF. CDR3 DNA: TGTGCCAGCAGCTGGACAGGGGAGTACGAGCAGTACTTC.

V usage is TRBV7-2 and J usage is TRBJ2-5, with a tentative D call TRBD2 (6 bases). The length of the CDR3 is 14 residues. Trimming shortened V by 3 bases and J by 3 bases, and 11 bases separated the two germline ends. From germline, CDR1 is SGHTA and CDR2 FQGNSA. The CDR3, as DNA: TGTGCCAGCAGCTTCCGACGGGGGAAAGAGACCCAGTACTTC. Its protein product is CASSFRRGKETQYF.

J is TRBJ1-1 and V is TRBV24-1; D is possibly TRBD1 (5 bases). Trimming took off 6 bases at V and 0 bases at J, with 10 bases between the two ends. The CDR3 loop spans 14 amino acids. Germline V gene lookup returns CDR1 KGHDR and CDR2 SFDVKD. In nucleotides, the CDR3 is TGTGCCACCAGTAGGGCGGGGGTGAACACTGAAGCTTTCTTT. Translated: CATSRAGVNTEAFF.

The rearrangement links TRBV6-1 to TRBJ2-4; tentative D call: TRBD1 (5 bases). CDR1 is MNHNS and CDR2 is SASEGT in the germline V gene. The CDR3 length is 20 residues. Trimming took off 4 bases at V and 0 bases at J, with 25 bases between the two ends. The CDR3 nucleotides read TGTGCCAGCAGTGCGAGACCCGTCTTACAAGGGGTCTTAGCCAAAAACATTCAGTACTTC. Translated: CASSARPVLQGVLAKNIQYF.

The rearrangement joins TRBV6-6 to TRBJ2-7, with D possibly TRBD1 on 6 matching bases. The V end was cut by 0 bases, the J end by 6 bases, with 9 bases between. Germline V gene sequence: CDR1 MNHNY, CDR2 SVGAGI (reference sequence). CDR3 length: 13 residues. Here the CDR3 DNA reads TGTGCCAGCAGTTACTCGAGGGGGAGCGAGCAGTACGTC. The encoded protein is CASSYSRGSEQYV.

This clone has a single count. The V and J genes are TRBV28 and TRBJ1-1, with 8 bases lining up with TRBD1. J gave up 1 base and V 5 bases, and 6 bases lay outside the gene matches. Germline CDR1 and CDR2: MDHEN and SYDVKM. The CDR3 runs 15 residues. The CDR3 sequence: CASSARQGWNTEAFF. The CDR3 DNA reads TGTGCCAGCAGTGCCCGACAGGGGTGGAACACTGAAGCTTTCTTT.

The chain employs TRBV19 and TRBJ1-3; no reliable D call. This CDR3 has 15 amino acids. Germline-derived CDR1 and CDR2 are LNHDA and SQIVND (reference sequence). V was cut by 7 bases and J by 0 bases, with 13 bases left in between. The CDR3 DNA follows: TGTGCCAGTATGGGTAATAGACTCTCTGGAAACACCATATATTTT. Translating gives CASMGNRLSGNTIYF.

This sequence joins TRBV4-2 and TRBJ2-3; 9 positions match TRBD2. CDR1 is LGHNA, CDR2 YNFKEQ, per germline. J was trimmed by 6 bases and V by 4 bases; bases with no gene match: 11. This CDR3 is built from 16 residues. The CDR3 coding sequence is TGTGCCAGCAGCCTCCACGCCCGGACTAGCGCGGATACGCAGTATTTT. It encodes CASSLHARTSADTQYF.

The genes are TRBV7-8 and TRBJ2-5, with 7 bases matching TRBD1. CDR1 and CDR2 from the germline V gene are SGHVS and FQNEAQ. This CDR3 contains 15 residues. The junction had 9 bases not matched to a gene; V was cut back by 5 bases and J by 3 bases. CDR3 sequence reads: CASSGDRTGEETQYF. The CDR3 region has the DNA TGTGCCAGCAGCGGGGATCGGACAGGAGAAGAGACCCAGTACTTC.

The chain employs TRBV15 and TRBJ1-4; D unresolved. Per the germline V gene, CDR1 is LNHNV and CDR2 is YYDKDF (reference sequence). The CDR3 spans 17 residues. The V and J ends lost 0 bases and 4 bases respectively, with 15 bases between them. CDR3 bases: TGTGCCACCAGCAGAGATTCCGCTGTGGCTGGTAATGAAAAACTGTTTTTT. It translates to CATSRDSAVAGNEKLFF.

The chain couples TRBV4-1 to TRBJ1-1; 7 bases are shared with TRBD1. The J segment lost 7 bases and the V segment lost 0 bases, leaving 8 bases of the junction unmatched. This CDR3 region has 15 residues. The germline V gene has CDR1 MGHRA and CDR2 YSYEKL. CDR3 in DNA: TGCGCCAGCAGCCAAGATAACGGTTGGGACAGTGAAGCTTTCTTT. This sequence encodes CASSQDNGWDSEAFF.

The chain has TRBV11-3 and TRBJ1-1; D remains ambiguous. Trimming pared 1 base from V and 0 bases from J, leaving 9 bases between. The CDR3 runs 15 residues. In germline, CDR1 is SGHNT, CDR2 YENEEA. The CDR3: CASSLGGSLNTEAFF. CDR3 in DNA: TGTGCCAGCAGCTTAGGAGGCAGCTTGAACACTGAAGCTTTCTTT.

CDR3 sequence reads: CASSNLANIAKNIQYF. CDR3 sequence (DNA): TGTGCCAGTAGTAATCTAGCCAATATAGCCAAAAACATTCAGTACTTC. V usage is TRBV19 and J usage is TRBJ2-4; D perhaps matches TRBD2 (5 bases). CDR1 is LNHDA, CDR2 SQIVND, per germline (reference sequence). V gave up 4 bases and J gave up 0 bases, with 13 bases separating them. This CDR3 is built from 16 residues.

The chain joins TRBV10-1 to TRBJ2-2; possible D gene TRBD2, 5 bases. V gave up 6 bases and J gave up 4 bases, with 9 bases separating them. Germline V gives CDR1 WNHNN, CDR2 SYGVQD (reference sequence). This CDR3 is 13 amino acids long. CDR3 bases: TGCGCCAGCAGGGCACGGGGCACCGGGGAGCTGTTTTTT. Protein sequence: CASRARGTGELFF.